Listed below are T cell receptor beta chains from one sample, sequenced in a study of cytomegalovirus exposure and HLA in healthy donors. The assay was immunoSEQ multiplex PCR, and TCRdb's table has in-frame clones only and misses some. Of roughly 120,000 clones listed, about 83% are singletons. The source material was PBMCs. The receptors shown here come from a woman in her thirties or forties in good health and CMV-seropositive. Both conserved end residues are trimmed from each CDR3. Fields, in order: V gene, CDR3 length, CDR3 protein.

v_gene: TRBV6-6
len: 13
CDR3aa: ASSYMASGSGQQY

v_gene: TRBV2
len: 12
CDR3aa: ASRRTVLSYEQY

v_gene: TRBV19
len: 15
CDR3aa: ASSGISGGSSYNEQF

v_gene: TRBV11-2
len: 12
CDR3aa: ASSSPPGANVLT

v_gene: TRBV25-1
len: 11
CDR3aa: ASRQGARLEAF

v_gene: TRBV5-1
len: 11
CDR3aa: ASSLFPGETQY

v_gene: TRBV4-3
len: 15
CDR3aa: ASSQDITPSSYNEQF

v_gene: TRBV21-1
len: 15
CDR3aa: ASSKKEEGPGTDTQY

v_gene: TRBV9
len: 12
CDR3aa: ASSFFGQGGGYT

v_gene: TRBV19
len: 12
CDR3aa: ASSRWGDDTEAF

v_gene: TRBV27
len: 13
CDR3aa: ASTLGGRGTDTQY

v_gene: TRBV2
len: 14
CDR3aa: ASSRAGLPPPDTQY

v_gene: TRBV10-3
len: 12
CDR3aa: AISPGTGSGEQY

v_gene: TRBV5-1
len: 11
CDR3aa: ASSLPDSYEQY

v_gene: TRBV21-1
len: 10
CDR3aa: ASSKRRGEQY